This paragraph covers one T cell receptor (beta chain) sequence. This record comes from a study of blood T cell repertoires in COVID-19. As for the study in general: The United States, Italy and Spain provided the acute and convalescent COVID-19 samples. From T cells, B-cell-depleted T cells, or PBMCs came the material, which was cDNA or gDNA.

CDR1 and CDR2 from the germline V gene are LNHDA and SQIVND (reference sequence). This CDR3 region has 15 residues. Trimming shortened V by 7 bases and J by 1 base, and 16 bases separated the two germline ends. In the original analysis: Estimation of nucleated cell counts relied on the amplification of reference gene primers. The assay was immunoSEQ multiplex PCR, and TCRdb's table has in-frame clones only and misses some. V and J calls and clone size are as listed in that table; D and trimming were resolved from the DNA. The table lists approximately 120,000 clones, 80% of them singletons, with roughly 25% in the top ten.

Sequenced: peripheral blood. The clonotype was recovered from a human donor in a cohort sampled during active COVID-19. This chain joins TRBV19 and TRBJ1-1; no definite D call. CDR3 nucleotides: TGTGCCAGTACCGATCTTAGGGCGGGGAACACTGAAGCTTTCTTT. It translates to CASTDLRAGNTEAFF.